The rows below give T cell receptor beta chains drawn from one sample of a study of T cell responses to AZD1222 COVID-19 vaccine. Clones were sequenced by immunoSEQ multiplex PCR, and TCRdb holds only the in-frame ones, with some missing. Here the sample spans nearly 110,000 clones, roughly 88% being singletons. The material was peripheral blood, obtained on day 0 of AZD1222 vaccination. Receptors originate from an adult in good health. The CDR3 runs from the conserved cysteine through the conserved F or W. A D gene is named only where the DNA matches it firmly. Not all rows give a size; the values are once, few, many and, for expanded clones, a class.

TRBD1	.	TRBV7-2	TRBJ1-5	CASRRTGGNQPQHF	TGTGCCAGCAGGCGGACAGGGGGAAATCAGCCCCAGCATTTT
.	.	TRBV7-2	TRBJ1-5	CASSPSSNQPQHF	TGTGCCAGCAGCCCCTCGAGCAATCAGCCCCAGCATTTT
TRBD2	.	TRBV11-2	TRBJ2-1	CASSPGGGLAGLRDEQFF	TGTGCCAGCAGCCCGGGGGGAGGACTAGCGGGTTTAAGGGATGAGCAGTTCTTC
.	few	TRBV3-1/TRBV3-2	TRBJ2-7	CASSQVSYEQYF	TGTGCCAGCAGCCAAGTGAGCTACGAGCAGTACTTC
TRBD1	.	TRBV5-4	TRBJ1-3	CASSRDTGASGNTIYF	TGTGCCAGCAGCCGCGACACAGGGGCCTCTGGAAACACCATATATTTT
.	.	TRBV28	TRBJ1-1	CASRSPGPLNTEAFF	TGTGCCAGCAGGAGCCCGGGACCCTTAAACACTGAAGCTTTCTTT
.	.	TRBV6-5	TRBJ2-7	CASSPDSGPYEQYF	TGTGCCAGCAGCCCAGATAGCGGACCCTACGAGCAGTACTTC
.	.	TRBV12-5	TRBJ1-3	CASGLDLRGAFGNTIYF	TGTGCTAGTGGTTTGGACCTGCGGGGGGCGTTTGGAAACACCATATATTTT
TRBD2	.	TRBV7-2	TRBJ2-7	CASSLGLAGGPPPYSEQYF	TGTGCCAGCAGCTTAGGGTTAGCGGGAGGGCCTCCCCCTTACAGCGAGCAGTACTTC
TRBD1	.	TRBV5-4	TRBJ1-2	CASSLATGGRRGYTF	TGTGCCAGCAGCTTGGCCACAGGGGGGAGACGAGGCTACACCTTC
.	.	TRBV9	TRBJ2-1	CASSVDRGEQFF	TGTGCCAGCAGCGTAGATAGGGGGGAGCAGTTCTTC
TRBD2	.	TRBV18	TRBJ2-5	CASSRSGIGETQYF	TGTGCCAGCTCACGTAGCGGGATTGGAGAGACCCAGTACTTC
.	.	TRBV5-6	TRBJ1-5	CASSLAGGNQPQHF	TGTGCCAGCAGCTTGGCCGGAGGAAATCAGCCCCAGCATTTT
TRBD1	.	TRBV10-2	TRBJ1-5	CASLQGPGGTQPQHF	TGCGCCAGCTTACAAGGGCCAGGGGGCACCCAGCCCCAGCATTTT
.	few	TRBV7-8	TRBJ2-1	CASSTQREQFF	TGTGCCAGCAGCACCCAGCGGGAGCAGTTCTTC
.	once	TRBV9	TRBJ2-3	CASSVDRVTDTQYF	TGTGCCAGCAGCGTAGACCGGGTCACAGATACGCAGTATTTT
.	.	TRBV4-2	TRBJ2-1	CASSQVGQSNEQFF	TGTGCCAGCAGCCAAGTCGGACAGTCCAATGAGCAGTTCTTC
TRBD1	once	TRBV10-3	TRBJ1-3	CAISVGTGHSGNTIYF	TGTGCCATCAGTGTTGGGACAGGGCACTCTGGAAACACCATATATTTT
.	.	TRBV5-1	TRBJ1-1	CASSFGIYQSEAFF	TGCGCCAGCAGCTTCGGCATCTATCAATCCGAAGCTTTCTTT
.	.	TRBV7-9	TRBJ2-3	CASSLGAGLFTDTQYF	TGTGCCAGCAGCTTAGGGGCAGGCCTTTTCACAGATACGCAGTATTTT
TRBD1	.	TRBV7-9	TRBJ2-3	CASSAAGTGITDTQYF	TGTGCCAGCAGCGCGGCCGGGACAGGGATCACAGATACGCAGTATTTT
.	.	TRBV11-2	TRBJ2-7	CASSLIKYEQYF	TGTGCCAGCAGCTTGATTAAGTACGAGCAGTACTTC
TRBD1	.	TRBV10-2	TRBJ1-1	CASSPGTGDLWSAFF	TGCGCCAGCAGCCCCGGGACAGGGGACCTGTGGTCAGCTTTCTTT
TRBD2	.	TRBV11-3	TRBJ2-1	CASSGGLAGYNEQFF	TGTGCCAGCAGCGGGGGACTAGCGGGCTACAATGAGCAGTTCTTC
.	.	TRBV20-1	TRBJ1-4	CSASYGAGEKLFF	TGCAGTGCTAGTTACGGGGCAGGTGAAAAACTGTTTTTT
.	.	TRBV5-1	TRBJ1-1	CASSFDPANTEAFF	TGCGCCAGCAGCTTTGACCCGGCGAACACTGAAGCTTTCTTT
.	.	TRBV5-4	TRBJ2-6	CASSLDKLAAGANVLTF	TGTGCCAGCAGCTTGGATAAGCTGGCGGCTGGGGCCAACGTCCTGACTTTC
.	.	TRBV29-1	TRBJ2-6	CSVELFSGANVLTF	TGCAGCGTCGAACTGTTCTCTGGGGCCAACGTCCTGACTTTC
.	few	TRBV12-3/TRBV12-4	TRBJ1-3	CASRQSAGNTIYF	TGTGCCAGCAGGCAGTCAGCCGGAAACACCATATATTTT
TRBD1	.	TRBV27	TRBJ1-4	CASRGWGQTNEKLFF	TGTGCCAGCAGGGGGTGGGGACAGACTAATGAAAAACTGTTTTTT
TRBD1	once	TRBV10-3	TRBJ1-1	CAIREDRGRAEAFF	TGTGCCATCAGGGAGGACAGGGGGCGGGCTGAAGCTTTCTTT
.	.	TRBV5-1	TRBJ2-7	CASSLMFRTSYSYEQYF	TGCGCCAGCAGCTTGATGTTTCGTACTTCCTACTCCTACGAGCAGTACTTC
.	.	TRBV27	TRBJ2-7	CASSTSPFYEQYF	TGTGCCAGCAGTACCAGTCCGTTCTACGAGCAGTACTTC
.	once	TRBV5-1	TRBJ1-2	CASSLPGLNYGYTF	TGCGCCAGCAGCTTGCCGGGTTTGAACTATGGCTACACCTTC
.	once	TRBV2	TRBJ2-7	CASSYTGKGVEQYF	TGTGCCAGCAGTTATACCGGGAAGGGAGTCGAGCAGTACTTC
TRBD2	once	TRBV4-3	TRBJ2-7	CASSQVYRGGYEQYF	TGCGCCAGCAGCCAAGTCTATCGGGGGGGCTACGAGCAGTACTTC
.	.	TRBV7-7	TRBJ2-2	CASSLGGGTGELFF	TGTGCCAGCAGCTTAGGAGGGGGCACCGGGGAGCTGTTTTTT